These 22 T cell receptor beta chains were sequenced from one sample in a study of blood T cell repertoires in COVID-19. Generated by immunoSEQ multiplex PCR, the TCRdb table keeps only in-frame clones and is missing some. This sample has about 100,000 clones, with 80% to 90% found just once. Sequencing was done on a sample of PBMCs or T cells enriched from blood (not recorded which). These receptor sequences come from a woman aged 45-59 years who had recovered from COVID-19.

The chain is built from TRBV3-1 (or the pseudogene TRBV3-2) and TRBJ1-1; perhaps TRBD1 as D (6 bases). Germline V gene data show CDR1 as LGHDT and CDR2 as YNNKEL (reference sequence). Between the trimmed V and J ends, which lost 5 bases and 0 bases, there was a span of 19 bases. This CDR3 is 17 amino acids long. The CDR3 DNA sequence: TGTGCCAGCAGCATACGACAGGCCTGGGGGATGAACACTGAAGCTTTCTTT. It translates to CASSIRQAWGMNTEAFF.

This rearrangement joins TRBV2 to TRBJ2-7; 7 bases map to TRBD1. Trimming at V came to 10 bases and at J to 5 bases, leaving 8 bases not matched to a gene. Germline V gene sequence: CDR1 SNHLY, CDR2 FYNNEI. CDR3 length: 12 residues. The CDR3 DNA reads TGTGCCACCCACGACAGGGTTAACGAGCAGTACTTC. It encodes CATHDRVNEQYF.

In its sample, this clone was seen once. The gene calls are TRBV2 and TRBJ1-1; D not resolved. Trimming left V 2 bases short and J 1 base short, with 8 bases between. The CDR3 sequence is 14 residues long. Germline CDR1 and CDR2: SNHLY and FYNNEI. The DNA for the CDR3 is TGTGCCAGCAGTGAACAGGCGACGAACACTGAAGCTTTCTTT. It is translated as CASSEQATNTEAFF.

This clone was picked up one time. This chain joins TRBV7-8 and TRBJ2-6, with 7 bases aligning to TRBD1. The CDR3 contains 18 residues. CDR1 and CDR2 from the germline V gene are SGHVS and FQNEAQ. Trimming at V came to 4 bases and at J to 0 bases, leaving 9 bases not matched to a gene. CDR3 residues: CASSYIPGQRSGANVLTF. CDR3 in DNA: TGTGCCAGCAGCTACATTCCGGGACAGCGCTCTGGGGCCAACGTCCTGACTTTC.

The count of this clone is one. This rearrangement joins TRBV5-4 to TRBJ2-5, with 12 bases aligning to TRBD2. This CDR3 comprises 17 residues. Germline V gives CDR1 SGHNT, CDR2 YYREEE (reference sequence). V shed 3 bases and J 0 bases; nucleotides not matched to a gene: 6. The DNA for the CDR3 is TGTGCCAGCAGCTCTCCTTCTAGCGGGAGGGACCAAGAGACCCAGTACTTC. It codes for CASSSPSSGRDQETQYF. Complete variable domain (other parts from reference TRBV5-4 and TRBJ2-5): ETGVTQSPTHLIKTRGQQVTLRCSSQSGHNTVSWYQQALGQGPQFIFQYYREEENGRGNFPPRFSGLQFPNYSSELNVNALELDDSALYLCASSSPSSGRDQETQYFGPGTRLLVL.

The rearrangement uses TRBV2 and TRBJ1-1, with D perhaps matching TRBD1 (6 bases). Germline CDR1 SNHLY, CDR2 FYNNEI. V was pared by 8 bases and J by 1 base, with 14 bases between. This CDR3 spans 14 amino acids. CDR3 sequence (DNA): TGTGCCAGCGGGGGCGTCAGGAAGAACACTGAAGCTTTCTTT. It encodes CASGGVRKNTEAFF.

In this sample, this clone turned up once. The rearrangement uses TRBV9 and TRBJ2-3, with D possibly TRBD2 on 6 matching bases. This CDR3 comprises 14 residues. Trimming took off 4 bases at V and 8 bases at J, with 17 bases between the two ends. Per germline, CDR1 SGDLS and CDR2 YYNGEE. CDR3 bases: TGTGCCAGCAGCCGGGAGACTCGAACCTCTACGCAGTATTTT. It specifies CASSRETRTSTQYF.

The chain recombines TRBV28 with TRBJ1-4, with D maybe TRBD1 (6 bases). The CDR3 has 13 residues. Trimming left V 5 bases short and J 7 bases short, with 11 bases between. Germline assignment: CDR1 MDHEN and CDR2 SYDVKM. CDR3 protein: CASSIGGAEKLFF. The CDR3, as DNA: TGTGCCAGCAGTATAGGGGGTGCTGAAAAACTGTTTTTT.

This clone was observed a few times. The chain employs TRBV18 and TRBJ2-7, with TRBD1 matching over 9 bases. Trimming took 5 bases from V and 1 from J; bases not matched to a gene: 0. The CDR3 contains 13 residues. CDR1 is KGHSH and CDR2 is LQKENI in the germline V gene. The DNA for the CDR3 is TGTGCCAGCTCAGGACAGGGGTCCTACGAGCAGTACTTC. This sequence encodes CASSGQGSYEQYF. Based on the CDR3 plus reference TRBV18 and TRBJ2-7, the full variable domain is NAGVMQNPRHLVRRRGQEARLRCSPMKGHSHVYWYRQLPEEGLKFMVYLQKENIIDESGMPKERFSAEFPKEGPSILRIQQVVRGDSAAYFCASSGQGSYEQYFGPGTRLTVT.

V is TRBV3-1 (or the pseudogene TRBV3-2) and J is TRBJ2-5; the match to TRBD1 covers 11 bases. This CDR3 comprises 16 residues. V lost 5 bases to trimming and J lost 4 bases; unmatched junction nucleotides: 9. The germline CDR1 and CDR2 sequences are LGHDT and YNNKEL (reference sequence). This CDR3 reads CASSFSWTGGVETQYF. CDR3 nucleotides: TGTGCCAGCAGCTTCAGCTGGACAGGGGGCGTAGAGACCCAGTACTTC.

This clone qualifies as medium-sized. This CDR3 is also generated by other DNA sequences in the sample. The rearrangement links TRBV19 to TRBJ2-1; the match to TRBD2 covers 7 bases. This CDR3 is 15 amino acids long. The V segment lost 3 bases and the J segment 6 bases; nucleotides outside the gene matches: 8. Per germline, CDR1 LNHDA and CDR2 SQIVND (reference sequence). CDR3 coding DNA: TGTGCCAGTAGTATCGGGGCTTCGGGGGGCAATGAGCAGTTCTTC. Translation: CASSIGASGGNEQFF.

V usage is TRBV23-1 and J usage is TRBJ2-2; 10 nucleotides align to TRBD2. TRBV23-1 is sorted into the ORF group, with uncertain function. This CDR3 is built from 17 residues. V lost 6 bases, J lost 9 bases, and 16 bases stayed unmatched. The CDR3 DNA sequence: TGCGCCAGCAGCGTACCCCCTAGCGGGGGTGCCCACCGGGAGCTGTTTTTT. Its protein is CASSVPPSGGAHRELFF.

The DNA for the CDR3 is TGTGCCAGCACCAAGACAGGGGAGAACACTGAAGCTTTCTTT. Its protein is CASTKTGENTEAFF. This chain connects TRBV2 to TRBJ1-1, with TRBD1 matching over 8 bases. The trim removed 7 bases at V and 1 base at J, leaving 5 bases unmatched. CDR3 length equals 14 residues. CDR1 is SNHLY and CDR2 is FYNNEI in the germline V gene.

CDR3 nucleotide sequence: TGTGCCAGCAGTTTATCTCCAGGGCGCACTGAAGCTTTCTTT. It encodes CASSLSPGRTEAFF. The rearrangement uses TRBV27 and TRBJ1-1; possibly TRBD1 for D (5 bases). Germline V gives CDR1 MNHEY, CDR2 SMNVEV (reference sequence). The CDR3 loop spans 14 amino acids. V was pared by 0 bases and J by 4 bases, with 9 bases between.

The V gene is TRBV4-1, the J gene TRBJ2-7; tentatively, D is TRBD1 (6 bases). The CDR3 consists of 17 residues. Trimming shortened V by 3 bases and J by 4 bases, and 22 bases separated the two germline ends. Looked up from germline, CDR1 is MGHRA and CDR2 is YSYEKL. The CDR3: CASSHSLHRDLWYEQYF. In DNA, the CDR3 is TGCGCCAGCAGCCATAGTCTCCACAGGGATCTTTGGTACGAGCAGTACTTC.

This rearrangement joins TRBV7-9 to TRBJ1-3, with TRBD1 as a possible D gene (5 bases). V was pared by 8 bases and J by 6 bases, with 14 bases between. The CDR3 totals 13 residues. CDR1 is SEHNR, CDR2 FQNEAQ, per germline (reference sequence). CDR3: CASSRGDVNTIYF. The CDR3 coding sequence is TGTGCCAGCTCCCGGGGGGACGTAAACACCATATATTTT.

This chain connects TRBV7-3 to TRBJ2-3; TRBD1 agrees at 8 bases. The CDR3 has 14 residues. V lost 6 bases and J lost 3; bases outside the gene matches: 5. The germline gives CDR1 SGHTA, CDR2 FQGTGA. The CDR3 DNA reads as TGTGCCAGCAGGAGCACAGGGGGGACAGATACGCAGTATTTT. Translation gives CASRSTGGTDTQYF.

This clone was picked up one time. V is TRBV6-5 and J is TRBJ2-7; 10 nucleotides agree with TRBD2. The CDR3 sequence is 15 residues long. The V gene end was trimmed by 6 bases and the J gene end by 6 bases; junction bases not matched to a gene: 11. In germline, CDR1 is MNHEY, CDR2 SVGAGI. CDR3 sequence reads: CASRHLAGASREQYF. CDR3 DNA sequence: TGTGCCAGCAGGCATCTAGCGGGGGCTTCCCGCGAGCAGTACTTC.

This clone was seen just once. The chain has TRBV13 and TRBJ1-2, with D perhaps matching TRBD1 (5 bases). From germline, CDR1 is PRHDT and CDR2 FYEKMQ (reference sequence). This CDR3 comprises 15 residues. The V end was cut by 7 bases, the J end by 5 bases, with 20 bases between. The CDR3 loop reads CASKSGGVPGYGYTF. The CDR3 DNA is TGTGCCAGCAAATCCGGGGGGGTTCCTGGGTATGGCTACACCTTC.

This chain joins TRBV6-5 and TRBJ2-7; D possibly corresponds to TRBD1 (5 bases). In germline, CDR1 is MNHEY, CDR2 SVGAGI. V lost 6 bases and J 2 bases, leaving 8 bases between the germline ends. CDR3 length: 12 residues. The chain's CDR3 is CASSREPYEQYF. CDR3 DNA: TGTGCCAGCAGCAGGGAACCCTACGAGCAGTACTTC.

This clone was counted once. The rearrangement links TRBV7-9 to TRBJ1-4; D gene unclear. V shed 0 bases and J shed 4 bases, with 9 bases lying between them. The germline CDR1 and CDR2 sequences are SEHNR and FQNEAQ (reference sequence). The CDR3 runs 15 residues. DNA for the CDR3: TGTGCCAGCAGCTTAGCGCGGCAGCTTAATGAAAAACTGTTTTTT. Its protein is CASSLARQLNEKLFF.

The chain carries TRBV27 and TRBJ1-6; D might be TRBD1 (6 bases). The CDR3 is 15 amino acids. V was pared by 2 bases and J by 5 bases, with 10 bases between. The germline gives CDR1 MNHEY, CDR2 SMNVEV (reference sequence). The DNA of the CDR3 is TGTGCCAGCAGTTTAAACAGGGAGAATAATTCACCCCTCCACTTT. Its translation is CASSLNRENNSPLHF.